One TCR beta chain is described in this entry. Its antigen is as yet unknown. V was pared by 4 bases and J by 9 bases, with 12 bases of the junction left unmatched. Germline assignment: CDR1 MGHDK and CDR2 SYGVNS. The CDR3 has 14 amino acids. These data come from a study of CD8 T cells in ankylosing spondylitis. Study observations and caveats: A subset of motif variants has previously been described in the synovial fluid and blood of reactive arthritis. Seemingly distinctive of ankylosing spondylitis blood was a TCR beta motif formed by eight highly homologous variants.

Making the TCR beta libraries involved quantitative 5'-RACE with molecular barcodes. TCRdb analysed the 5' RACE reads with MiXCR anew, one entry per CDR3 protein. Of hundreds of thousands of distinct CDR3 sequences in the sample, about a fifth were seen once. The sample taken for sequencing was blood, either unsorted or a sorted T cell fraction (not recorded which). This TCR was sampled from a female donor with ankylosing spondylitis or in good health (not recorded which). V and J are TRBV25-1 and TRBJ2-7; 7 positions match TRBD2. This CDR3 is CASSVASGIAAQYF. CDR3 sequence (DNA): TGTGCCAGCAGTGTCGCTAGCGGAATAGCCGCGCAGTACTTC.